These T cell receptor beta chains were read from a single sample in a study of shared clonotypes between healthy human individuals. Only in-frame clones appear in the TCRdb table, and some are missing; sequencing was by immunoSEQ multiplex PCR. The sample lists about 520,000 clones; about 96% were seen once. The sequenced material came from naive CD4+ T cells sorted from blood. The receptor set was obtained from a woman younger than 45 in good health. Each CDR3 is given with its conserved first and last residue. The D gene is left open where the match is weak. Not all rows give a size; the values are once, few, many and, for expanded clones, a class.

j_call d_call clone_size cdr3_length v_call cdr3_nt cdr3_aa
TRBJ2-1 TRBD2 . 18 TRBV19 TGTGCCAGTAGTTTCCTCGGGACTAGCGGGTATATCTTCGATGAGCAGTTCTTC CASSFLGTSGYIFDEQFF
TRBJ2-1 . . 16 TRBV28 TGTGCCAGCAGCGCCGGGTGGGGGAGCCTTGTTAGGGAGCAGTTCTTC CASSAGWGSLVREQFF
TRBJ2-3 . . 14 TRBV28 TGTGCCAGCAGTTTTGGTGCTAGCACAGATACGCAGTATTTT CASSFGASTDTQYF
TRBJ1-1 . . 13 TRBV11-2 TGTGCCAGCAGCTTAGCCAAGAACACTGAAGCTTTCTTT CASSLAKNTEAFF
TRBJ2-1 . . 14 TRBV7-9 TGTGCCAGCAGCCTGACTAGAATCTACAATGAGCAGTTCTTC CASSLTRIYNEQFF
TRBJ1-5 . . 17 TRBV5-6 TGTGCCAGCAGCTTGGGTGCGAGGGCCTATAGCAATCAGCCCCAGCATTTT CASSLGARAYSNQPQHF
TRBJ2-3 . . 14 TRBV28 TGTGCCAGCAGCAATCCACCAGGACCAGATACGCAGTATTTT CASSNPPGPDTQYF
TRBJ1-3 . . 14 TRBV5-1 TGCGCCAGCAGCTCGGGGGACTCTGGAAACACCATATATTTT CASSSGDSGNTIYF
TRBJ2-3 . few 15 TRBV28 TGTGCCAGCAGTTTAAAACAGGGTTCCACAGATACGCAGTATTTT CASSLKQGSTDTQYF
TRBJ1-1 TRBD1 . 13 TRBV10-3 TGTGCCACCAAGGCGGACAGGACCCCTGAAGCTTTCTTT CATKADRTPEAFF
TRBJ2-1 . . 14 TRBV6-6 TGTGCCAGCAGTCCAGCCGGACAGTACAATGAGCAGTTCTTC CASSPAGQYNEQFF
TRBJ1-3 . . 16 TRBV28 TGTGCCAGCAGTTTGAACGCCTTATCGGCTGGAAACACCATATATTTT CASSLNALSAGNTIYF